The clone carrying this T cell receptor (beta chain) was seen ten or more times. Antigen specificity is unknown. The data stem from a study of T cells in Graves' hyperthyroidism and ophthalmopathy. Study context: Sampling of peripheral blood happened at initial diagnosis, prior to any treatment. Study-wide results and limits: In validation, the model predicted ophthalmopathy. These predictions came a median about 6.5 months before onset.

It was RNA transcripts that yielded the amplified TCR beta CDR3 regions. Primed by the HTBI set, a first-round RT-PCR was run on the TCR CDR3. TCRdb passed the multiplex PCR reads through MiXCR, listing each CDR3 protein once. The sample has some 340,000 distinct CDR3 sequences; 12% to 15% are singletons. The diagnostic basis comprised clinical symptoms, serum thyroxine and TRAb, thyroid ultrasound and orbital computed tomography. This CDR3 is 13 amino acids long. The germline V gene encodes CDR1 SQVTM and CDR2 ANQGSEA. Deletions cut 4 bases from V and 0 bases from J, with 8 bases between. The sequenced sample consisted of blood. The rearrangement joins TRBV29-1 to TRBJ2-3; D unresolved. The sequence derives from a woman aged 40 to 50 with Graves' ophthalmopathy. Here the CDR3 reads CSVVTDSTDTQYF. In nucleotides, the CDR3 is TGCAGCGTTGTTACAGATAGCACAGATACGCAGTATTTT.